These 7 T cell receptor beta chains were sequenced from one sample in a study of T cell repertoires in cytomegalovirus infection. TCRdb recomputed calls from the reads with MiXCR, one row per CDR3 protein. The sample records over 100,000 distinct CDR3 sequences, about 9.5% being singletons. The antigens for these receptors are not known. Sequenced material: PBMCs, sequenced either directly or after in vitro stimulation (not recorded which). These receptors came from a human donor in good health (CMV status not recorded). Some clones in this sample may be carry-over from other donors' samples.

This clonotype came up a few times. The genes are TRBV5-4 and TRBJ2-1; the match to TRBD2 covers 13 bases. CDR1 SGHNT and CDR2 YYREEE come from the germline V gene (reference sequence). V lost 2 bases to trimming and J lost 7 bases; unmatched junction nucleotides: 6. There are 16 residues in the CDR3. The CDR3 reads CASSLLGLAGNNEQFF. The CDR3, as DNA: TGTGCCAGCAGCTTACTGGGACTAGCGGGAAATAATGAGCAGTTCTTC.

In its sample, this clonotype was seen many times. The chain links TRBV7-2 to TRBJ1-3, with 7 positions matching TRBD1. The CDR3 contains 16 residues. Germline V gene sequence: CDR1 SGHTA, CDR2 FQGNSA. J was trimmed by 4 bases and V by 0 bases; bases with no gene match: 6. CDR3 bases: TGTGCCAGCAGCTTAGCGGGGACAGCGCTAGGAAACACCATATATTTT. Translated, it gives CASSLAGTALGNTIYF.

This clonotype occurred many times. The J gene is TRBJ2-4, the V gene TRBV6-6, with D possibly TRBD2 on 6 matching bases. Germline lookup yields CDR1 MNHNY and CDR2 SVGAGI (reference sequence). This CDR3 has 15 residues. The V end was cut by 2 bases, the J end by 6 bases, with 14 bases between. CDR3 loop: CASSYLGTAGNIQYF. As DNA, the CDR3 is TGTGCCAGCAGTTACCTTGGTACAGCGGGAAACATTCAGTACTTC.

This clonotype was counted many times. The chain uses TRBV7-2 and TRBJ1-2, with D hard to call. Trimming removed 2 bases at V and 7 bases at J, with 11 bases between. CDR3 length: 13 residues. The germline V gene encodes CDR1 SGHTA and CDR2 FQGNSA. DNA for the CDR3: TGTGCCAGCAGCTTACGCGGGGTCGGTGGCTACACCTTC. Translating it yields CASSLRGVGGYTF.

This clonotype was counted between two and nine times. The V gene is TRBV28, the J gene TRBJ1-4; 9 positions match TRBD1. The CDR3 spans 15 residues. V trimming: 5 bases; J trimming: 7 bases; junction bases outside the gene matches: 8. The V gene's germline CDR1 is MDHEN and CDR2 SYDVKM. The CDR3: CASSPEQGAGEKLFF. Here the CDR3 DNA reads TGTGCCAGCAGTCCTGAACAGGGGGCAGGTGAAAAACTGTTTTTT.

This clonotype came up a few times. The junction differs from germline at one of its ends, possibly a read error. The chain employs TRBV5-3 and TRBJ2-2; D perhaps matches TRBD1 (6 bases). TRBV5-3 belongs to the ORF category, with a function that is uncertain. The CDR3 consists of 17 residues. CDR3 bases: TGTGCCAGCAGCTTGGGATTGGTCAGGGGTAACACCGGGGAGCTGTTTTTT. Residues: CASSLGLVRGNTGELFF.

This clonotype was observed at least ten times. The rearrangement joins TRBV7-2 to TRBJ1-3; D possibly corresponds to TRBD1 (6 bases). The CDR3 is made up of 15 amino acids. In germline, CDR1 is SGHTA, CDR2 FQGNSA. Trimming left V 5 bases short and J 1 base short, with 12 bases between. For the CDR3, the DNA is TGTGCCAGCAGCCCTCCAGGGGTTTCTGGAAACACCATATATTTT. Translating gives CASSPPGVSGNTIYF. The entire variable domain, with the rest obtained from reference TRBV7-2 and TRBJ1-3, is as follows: GAGVSQSPSNKVTEKGKDVELRCDPISGHTALYWYRQSLGQGLEFLIYFQGNSAPDKSGLPSDRFSAERTGGSVSTLTIQRTQQEDSAVYLCASSPPGVSGNTIYFGEGSWLTVV.